This T cell receptor (beta chain) was retrieved from a study of blood T cell repertoires in COVID-19. Methods used by the authors: Nucleated cell number was recorded as an estimate derived from reference gene primer amplification. Assay: immunoSEQ multiplex PCR; the TCRdb copy retains only in-frame clones and omits some. Clonal size and the V and J genes are those of that table, whereas D and trimming came from the DNA. The sample consists of about 190,000 clones, about 90% of them appearing once. The ends were cut back, 1 base at V and 7 bases at J, with 13 bases in the middle. CDR3 length: 14 residues. The germline CDR1 and CDR2 sequences are MDHEN and SYDVKM.

The rearrangement links TRBV28 to TRBJ1-2; no definite D call. The origin of this receptor is a young man with active or convalescent COVID-19. The source material was peripheral blood. The CDR3 nucleotides read TGTGCCAGCAGTTTATCCGGGAGAAGCGGTGGCTACACCTTC. Protein: CASSLSGRSGGYTF.